This T cell receptor beta chain was obtained from a study of vaccination and CD4 T cells after COVID-19. Study context: The study drew post-COVID samples a median about 95 days after diagnosis (range 35 to 161). Post-vaccination specimens were collected at a median of roughly 78 days following dose two (range 14 to 241).

Germline CDR1 and CDR2: LNHDA and SQIVND (reference sequence). V lost 7 bases and J lost 5, with 8 bases in between. The CDR3 covers 11 residues. TCRdb independently ran MiXCR on the PCR reads; one entry per CDR3 protein. The sample records 31,000 or so distinct CDR3 sequences, around 49% being singletons. Study-wide findings and caveats: Looking at convalescent patients, 304 of their 307 vaccine-specific clones were spike mono-reactive.

Time point: late sampling 161 to 241 days after vaccination in three convalescent patients. As concerns this clonotype: Its specificity is unknown.

The TCR was taken from a human donor who had recovered from COVID-19. This sequence joins TRBV19 and TRBJ1-1; D call uncertain. This specimen consisted of CD4+ T cells from blood, obtained about 7 months after SARS-CoV-2 vaccination. The DNA for the CDR3 is TGTGCCAGTACGATGGGGACTGAAGCTTTCTTT. The encoded protein is CASTMGTEAFF.